The present entry profiles one TCR beta chain with its context. Its matching antigen is unknown. The sample comes from a study of T cell repertoires in cytomegalovirus infection. On the study more broadly: An indication of both CMV infection and matching HLA type came from public TCR beta signatures. Study outcomes and limitations: CMV-specific TCR beta clonotypes restricted by HLA-C were the ones dominating the ex vivo response.

TCRdb re-called the reads through MiXCR, storing one row per CDR3 protein. The sample includes 550,000 to 850,000 distinct CDR3 sequences, roughly a third of them seen just once. This CDR3 is 14 amino acids long. Trimming removed 6 bases at V and 0 bases at J, with 15 bases between. Germline assignment: CDR1 DFQATT and CDR2 SNEGSKA (reference sequence). The source was cultured PBMCs, collected from culture after CMV antigen stimulation. V is TRBV20-1 and J is TRBJ2-7; a possible D gene is TRBD2 (6 bases). This clonotype was obtained from a human donor in good health (CMV status not recorded). Some clones in this sample may be carry-over from other donors' samples. The CDR3 nucleotides are TGCAGTGCCCCCCTGGGGGGTTCCTCCTACGAGCAGTACTTC. Its translation is CSAPLGGSSYEQYF.